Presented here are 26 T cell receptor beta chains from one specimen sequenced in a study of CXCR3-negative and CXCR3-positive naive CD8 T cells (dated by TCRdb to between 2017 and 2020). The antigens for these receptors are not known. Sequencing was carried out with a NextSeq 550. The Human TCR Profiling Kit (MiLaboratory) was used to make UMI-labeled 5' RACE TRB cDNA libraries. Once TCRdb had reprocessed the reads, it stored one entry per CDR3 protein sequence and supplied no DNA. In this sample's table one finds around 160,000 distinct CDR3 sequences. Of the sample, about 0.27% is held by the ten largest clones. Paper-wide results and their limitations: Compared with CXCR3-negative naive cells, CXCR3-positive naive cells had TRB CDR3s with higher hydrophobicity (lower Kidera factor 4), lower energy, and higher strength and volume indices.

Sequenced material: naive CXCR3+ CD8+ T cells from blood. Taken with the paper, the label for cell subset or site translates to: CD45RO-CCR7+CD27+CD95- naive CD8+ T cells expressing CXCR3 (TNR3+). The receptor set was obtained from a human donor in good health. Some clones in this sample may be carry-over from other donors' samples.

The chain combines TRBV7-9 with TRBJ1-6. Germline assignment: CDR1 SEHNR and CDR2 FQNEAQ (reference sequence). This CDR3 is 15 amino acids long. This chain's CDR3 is CASSLVQDGNSPLHF.

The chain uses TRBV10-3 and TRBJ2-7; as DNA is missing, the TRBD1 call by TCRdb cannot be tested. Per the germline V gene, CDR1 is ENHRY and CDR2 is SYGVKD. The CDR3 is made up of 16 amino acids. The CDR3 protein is CAISESEAGAKYEQYF.

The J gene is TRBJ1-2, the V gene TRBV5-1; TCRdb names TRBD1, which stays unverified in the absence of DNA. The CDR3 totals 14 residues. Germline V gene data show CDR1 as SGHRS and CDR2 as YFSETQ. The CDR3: CASSEGQPNYGYTF.

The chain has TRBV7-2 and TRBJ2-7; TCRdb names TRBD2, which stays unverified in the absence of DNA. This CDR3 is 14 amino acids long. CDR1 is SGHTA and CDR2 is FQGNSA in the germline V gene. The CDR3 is CASSLSEGQYEQYF. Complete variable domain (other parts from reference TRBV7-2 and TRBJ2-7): GAGVSQSPSNKVTEKGKDVELRCDPISGHTALYWYRQSLGQGLEFLIYFQGNSAPDKSGLPSDRFSAERTGGSVSTLTIQRTQQEDSAVYLCASSLSEGQYEQYFGPGTRLTVT.

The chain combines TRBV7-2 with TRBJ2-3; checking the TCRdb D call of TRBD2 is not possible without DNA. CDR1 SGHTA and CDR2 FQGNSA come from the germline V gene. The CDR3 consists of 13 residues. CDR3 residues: CASSSRLAGARDF.

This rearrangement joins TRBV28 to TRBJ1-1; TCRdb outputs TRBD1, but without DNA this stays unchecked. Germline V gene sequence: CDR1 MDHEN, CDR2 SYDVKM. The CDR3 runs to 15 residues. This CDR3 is CASSPPGRGGAEAFF.

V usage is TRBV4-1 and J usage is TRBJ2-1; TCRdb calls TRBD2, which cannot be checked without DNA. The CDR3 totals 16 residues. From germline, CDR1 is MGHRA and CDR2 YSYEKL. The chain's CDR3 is CASSQVLAGVYNEQFF.

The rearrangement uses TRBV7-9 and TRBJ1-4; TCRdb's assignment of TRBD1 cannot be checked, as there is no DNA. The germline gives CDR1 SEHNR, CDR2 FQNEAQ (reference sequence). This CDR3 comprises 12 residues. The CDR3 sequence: CASSPWDEKLFF. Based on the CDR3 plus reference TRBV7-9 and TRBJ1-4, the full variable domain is DTGVSQNPRHKITKRGQNVTFRCDPISEHNRLYWYRQTLGQGPEFLTYFQNEAQLEKSRLLSDRFSAERPKGSFSTLEIQRTEQGDSAMYLCASSPWDEKLFFGSGTQLSVL.

The chain's CDR3 is CSVEGTGGGEQYF. This sequence joins TRBV29-1 and TRBJ2-7; TCRdb calls TRBD1, which cannot be checked without DNA. The CDR3 runs 13 residues. CDR1 is SQVTM, CDR2 ANQGSEA, per germline.

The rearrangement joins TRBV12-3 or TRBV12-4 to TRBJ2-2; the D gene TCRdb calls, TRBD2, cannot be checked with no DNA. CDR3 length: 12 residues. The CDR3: CASSSPPGELFF.

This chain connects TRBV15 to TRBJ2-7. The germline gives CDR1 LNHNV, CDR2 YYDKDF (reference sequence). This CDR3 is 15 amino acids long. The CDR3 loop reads CATSRARGISYEQYF.

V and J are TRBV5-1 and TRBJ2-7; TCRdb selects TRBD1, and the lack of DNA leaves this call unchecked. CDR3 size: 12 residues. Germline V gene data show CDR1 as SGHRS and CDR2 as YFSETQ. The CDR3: CASSPGIYEQYF.

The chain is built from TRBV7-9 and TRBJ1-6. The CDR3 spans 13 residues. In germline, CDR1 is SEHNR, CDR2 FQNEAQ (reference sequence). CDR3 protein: CATYQGGNSPLHF.

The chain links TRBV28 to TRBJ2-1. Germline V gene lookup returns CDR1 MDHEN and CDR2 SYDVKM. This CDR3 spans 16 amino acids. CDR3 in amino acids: CASSSPRGAPYNEQFF.

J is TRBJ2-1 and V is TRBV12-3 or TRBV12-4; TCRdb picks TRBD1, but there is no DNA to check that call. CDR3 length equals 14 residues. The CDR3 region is CASSLPGGRNEQFF.

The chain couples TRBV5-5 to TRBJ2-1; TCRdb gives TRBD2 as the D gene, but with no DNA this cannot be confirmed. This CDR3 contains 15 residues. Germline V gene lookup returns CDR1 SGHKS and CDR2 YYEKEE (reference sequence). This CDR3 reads CASSNPTSGGAEQFF. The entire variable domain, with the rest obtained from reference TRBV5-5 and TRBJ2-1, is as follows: DAGVTQSPTHLIKTRGQQVTLRCSPISGHKSVSWYQQVLGQGPQFIFQYYEKEERGRGNFPDRFSARQFPNYSSELNVNALLLGDSALYLCASSNPTSGGAEQFFGPGTRLTVL.

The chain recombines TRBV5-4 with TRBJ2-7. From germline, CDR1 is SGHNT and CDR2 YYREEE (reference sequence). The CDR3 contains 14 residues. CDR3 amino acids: CASSLGHGDYEQYF.

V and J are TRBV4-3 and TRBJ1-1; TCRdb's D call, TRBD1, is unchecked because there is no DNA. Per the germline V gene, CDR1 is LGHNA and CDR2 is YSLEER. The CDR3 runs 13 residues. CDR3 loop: CASSQDRTSEAFF.

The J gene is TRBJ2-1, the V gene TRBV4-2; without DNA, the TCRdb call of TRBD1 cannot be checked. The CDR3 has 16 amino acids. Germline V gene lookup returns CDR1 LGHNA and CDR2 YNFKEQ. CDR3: CASSPSGSGEYNEQFF.

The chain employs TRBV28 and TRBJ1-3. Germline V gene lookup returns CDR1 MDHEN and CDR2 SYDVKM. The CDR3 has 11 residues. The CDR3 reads CASSLGNTIYF.

This CDR3 reads CASSLKGLAKEREQFF. This chain joins TRBV11-3 and TRBJ2-1; checking the TCRdb D call of TRBD2 is not possible without DNA. The germline CDR1 and CDR2 sequences are SGHNT and YENEEA. The CDR3 spans 16 residues. The full variable domain, rest sourced from reference TRBV11-3 and TRBJ2-1, is EAGVVQSPRYKIIEKKQPVAFWCNPISGHNTLYWYLQNLGQGPELLIRYENEEAVDDSQLPKDRFSAERLKGVDSTLKIQPAELGDSAVYLCASSLKGLAKEREQFFGPGTRLTVL.

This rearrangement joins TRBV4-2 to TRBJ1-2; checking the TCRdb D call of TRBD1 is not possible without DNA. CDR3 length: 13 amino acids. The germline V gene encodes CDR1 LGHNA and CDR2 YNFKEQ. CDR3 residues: CASSRTGYYGYTF.

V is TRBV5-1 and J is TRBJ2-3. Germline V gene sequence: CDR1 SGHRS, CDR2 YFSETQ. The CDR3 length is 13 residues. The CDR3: CASSLMPADTQYF.

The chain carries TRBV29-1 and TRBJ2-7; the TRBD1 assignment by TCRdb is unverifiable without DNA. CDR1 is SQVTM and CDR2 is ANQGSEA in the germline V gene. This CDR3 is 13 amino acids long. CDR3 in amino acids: CSVRREPLYEQYF.

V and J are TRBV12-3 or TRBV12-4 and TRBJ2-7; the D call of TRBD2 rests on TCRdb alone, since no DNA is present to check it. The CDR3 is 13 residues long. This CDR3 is CASAQVPTYEQYF.

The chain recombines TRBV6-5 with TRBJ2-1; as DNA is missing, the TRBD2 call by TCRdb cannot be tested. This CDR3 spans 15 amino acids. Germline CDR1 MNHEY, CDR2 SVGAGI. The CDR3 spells CASSPAGGQDNEQFF.